This T cell receptor (beta chain) was recovered during a study of cytomegalovirus exposure and HLA in healthy donors. Study in general: Prior work identified 100 million to 130 million unique TCR beta sequences in 150 million to 200 million T cells. Broader study findings: Prior analysis indicated that the majority of TCR beta V segments exhibited productivity approximately 87% or approximately 30% of the time.

The study ran its PCR with 60 Vbeta and 13 Jbeta primers. The assay was immunoSEQ multiplex PCR, and TCRdb's table has in-frame clones only and misses some. Of about 160,000 clones listed, approximately 78% are singletons. Between the trimmed V and J ends, which lost 6 bases and 5 bases, there was a span of 13 bases. The CDR3 has 13 residues. The germline V gene encodes CDR1 KGHSH and CDR2 LQKENI. This clone has just one count. Its antigen is unknown. This chain joins TRBV18 and TRBJ2-5; the D gene is possibly TRBD1 (5 bases). Material for sequencing was PBMCs. The sequence came from a woman younger than 45 in good health and CMV-seropositive. The CDR3, as DNA: TGTGCCAGCTCGCTACAACAGGACGAGACCCAGTACTTC. This sequence encodes CASSLQQDETQYF. Combining the CDR3 with reference TRBV18 and TRBJ2-5 gives the whole variable domain NAGVMQNPRHLVRRRGQEARLRCSPMKGHSHVYWYRQLPEEGLKFMVYLQKENIIDESGMPKERFSAEFPKEGPSILRIQQVVRGDSAAYFCASSLQQDETQYFGPGTRLLVL.